The rows below give T cell receptor beta chains drawn from one sample of a study of human T cells and chemical hapten exposure. A single record per CDR3 protein comes from TCRdb applying MiXCR to the RACE reads. The sample carries some 90,000 distinct CDR3 sequences, around 9.9% recorded once. Specimen: whole blood, collected in connection with sensitization to the hapten diphenylcyclopropenone (DPC). Receptors originate from a woman aged 25 to 39 with alopecia areata. Some clones in this sample may be carry-over from other donors' samples. CDR3s include the opening cysteine and the closing phenylalanine or tryptophan. D genes are given only for firm matches. A clone size is listed for some rows: how often the clone was seen (once, few, many), or a class if it is expanded.

TRBV2	many	14	TRBJ2-2	-	CASIKGSNTGELFF	TGTGCCAGCATAAAGGGATCGAACACCGGGGAGCTGTTTTTT
TRBV20-1	few	11	TRBJ2-5	-	CSARREETQYF	TGCAGTGCTAGAAGGGAAGAGACCCAGTACTTC
TRBV20-1	few	12	TRBJ2-5	TRBD2	CSARLAQETQYF	TGCAGTGCCAGACTAGCCCAAGAGACCCAGTACTTC
TRBV29-1	many	14	TRBJ2-1	TRBD2	CSADSGPPYNEQFF	TGCAGCGCTGATAGCGGGCCTCCCTACAATGAGCAGTTCTTC
TRBV6-1	many	15	TRBJ2-1	TRBD1	CASSEEGASYNEQFF	TGTGCCAGCAGTGAAGAGGGGGCTTCCTACAATGAGCAGTTCTTC
TRBV28	many	12	TRBJ1-5	-	CANGYGGQPQHF	TGTGCCAACGGGTACGGGGGCCAGCCCCAGCATTTT
TRBV12-3/TRBV12-4	-	18	TRBJ2-3	TRBD2	CASSAGYPREGSTDTQYF	TGTGCCAGCAGCGCAGGGTACCCGCGGGAGGGAAGCACAGATACGCAGTATTTT
TRBV6-5	few	15	TRBJ2-7	TRBD1	CASTPGTGGPYEQYF	TGTGCCAGCACCCCTGGGACAGGGGGCCCCTACGAGCAGTACTTC
TRBV11-2	-	12	TRBJ1-2	-	CVSSQEGYGYTF	TGTGTCAGCAGCCAAGAGGGCTATGGCTACACCTTC
TRBV7-3	many	13	TRBJ1-1	-	CASSLHMNTEAFF	TGTGCCAGCAGCTTGCACATGAACACTGAAGCTTTCTTT
TRBV6-5	many	17	TRBJ1-5	-	CASSYSFPPLSNQPQHF	TGTGCCAGCAGTTACTCTTTCCCACCGCTAAGCAATCAGCCCCAGCATTTT
TRBV28	many	13	TRBJ2-5	-	CASSTRDTATQYF	TGTGCCAGCAGTACAAGGGACACCGCTACCCAGTACTTC
TRBV5-1	few	16	TRBJ2-2	-	CASSLEPNANTGELFF	TGCGCCAGCAGCTTGGAACCCAACGCGAACACCGGGGAGCTGTTTTTT
TRBV21-1	few	13	TRBJ2-7	-	CASSNPGTYEQYF	TGTGCCAGCAGCAACCCTGGTACCTACGAGCAGTACTTC
TRBV5-1	-	16	TRBJ2-7	TRBD2	CASSLASGPQPYEQYF	TGCGCCAGCAGTCTTGCTAGCGGACCACAACCCTACGAGCAGTACTTC
TRBV7-2	-	16	TRBJ1-1	-	CASSSPRERDTTEAFF	TGTGCCAGCAGCTCCCCTCGAGAAAGGGATACCACTGAAGCTTTCTTT
TRBV6-2/TRBV6-3	many	12	TRBJ2-1	-	CASSTTYNEQFF	TGTGCCAGCAGTACGACCTACAATGAGCAGTTCTTC
TRBV28	-	15	TRBJ1-5	TRBD1	CASSLGQGASQPQHF	TGTGCCAGCAGTCTGGGACAGGGGGCGAGTCAGCCCCAGCATTTT
TRBV12-3/TRBV12-4	many	13	TRBJ1-1	-	CASRRQENTEAFF	TGTGCCAGCAGAAGACAGGAGAACACTGAAGCTTTCTTT
TRBV19	-	15	TRBJ2-6	-	CASSTQTGGANVLTF	TGTGCCAGTAGTACCCAGACAGGAGGGGCCAACGTCCTGACTTTC
TRBV28	-	15	TRBJ2-3	-	CASSLTGNPADTQYF	TGTGCCAGCAGCCTAACAGGGAATCCGGCAGATACGCAGTATTTT
TRBV7-6	-	13	TRBJ2-7	-	CASSPQGPYEQYF	TGTGCCAGCAGCCCACAGGGCCCCTACGAGCAGTACTTC
TRBV20-1	-	15	TRBJ2-5	TRBD2	CSASQAGGGQETQYF	TGCAGTGCTAGCCAAGCGGGGGGCGGGCAAGAGACCCAGTACTTC
TRBV7-9	many	14	TRBJ2-5	TRBD1	CASSFQGAQETQYF	TGTGCCAGCAGCTTCCAGGGGGCTCAAGAGACCCAGTACTTC